The 24 T cell receptor beta chains below come from one sample, sequenced in a study of PD-1 blockade in mismatch repair-deficient tumors. Using immunoSEQ multiplex PCR, the repertoire was profiled, and TCRdb retains in-frame clones only, with some absent. Of about 130,000 clones listed, roughly 90% are singletons. The sequences come from peripheral blood, collected 70 to 72 weeks after starting pembrolizumab. The origin of the receptors is an adult with mismatch repair-deficient cancer.

This clone has only a few counts. The rearrangement uses TRBV7-8 and TRBJ1-5; no reliable D call. The V end was cut by 5 bases, the J end by 3 bases, with 5 bases between. The CDR3 runs to 12 residues. The germline V gene has CDR1 SGHVS and CDR2 FQNEAQ. CDR3 residues: CASSAINQPQHF. In DNA, the CDR3 is TGTGCCAGCAGCGCCATCAATCAGCCCCAGCATTTT. Based on the CDR3 plus reference TRBV7-8 and TRBJ1-5, the full variable domain is GAGVSQSPRYKVAKRGQDVALRCDPISGHVSLFWYQQALGQGPEFLTYFQNEAQLDKSGLPSDRFFAERPEGSVSTLKIQRTQQEDSAVYLCASSAINQPQHFGDGTRLSIL.

This sequence joins TRBV27 and TRBJ2-7, with 10 bases fitting TRBD1. The V gene end was trimmed by 2 bases and the J gene end by 6 bases; junction bases not matched to a gene: 4. The germline V gene encodes CDR1 MNHEY and CDR2 SMNVEV (reference sequence). The CDR3 runs to 14 residues. This CDR3 reads CASSLLGQGVEQYF. In DNA, the CDR3 is TGTGCCAGCAGTTTACTCGGACAGGGGGTCGAGCAGTACTTC.

The chain joins TRBV11-3 to TRBJ2-5, with D possibly being TRBD1 (6 bases). Germline-derived CDR1 and CDR2 are SGHNT and YENEEA. This CDR3 has 15 amino acids. V dropped 1 base and J dropped 5 bases, with 14 bases sitting between them. CDR3 sequence (DNA): TGTGCCAGCAGCTTAGGGGACATACCCAGGGAGACCCAGTACTTC. This sequence encodes CASSLGDIPRETQYF.

This clone has only one observation. This rearrangement joins TRBV7-2 to TRBJ2-7; D unclear. V lost 5 bases to trimming and J lost 4 bases, with 9 bases between them. Germline assignment: CDR1 SGHTA and CDR2 FQGNSA. CDR3 size: 12 residues. The CDR3 coding sequence is TGTGCCAGCAGCCTGTCCGCGTACGAGCAGTACTTC. As protein: CASSLSAYEQYF.

The chain's CDR3 is CASSIGISNQPQHF. Here the CDR3 DNA reads TGTGCCAGTAGTATTGGTATTAGCAATCAGCCCCAGCATTTT. The chain links TRBV19 to TRBJ1-5; no clear D. V was clipped by 3 bases and J by 0 bases, with 6 bases between them. The CDR3 covers 14 residues. Germline V gene data show CDR1 as LNHDA and CDR2 as SQIVND (reference sequence).

This chain joins TRBV19 and TRBJ2-2; no definite D call. CDR3 length equals 14 residues. Germline CDR1 and CDR2: LNHDA and SQIVND (reference sequence). V shed 3 bases and J shed 6 bases, with 11 bases lying between them. The CDR3, as DNA: TGTGCCAGTAGTATGTCTCCTAGACCCGGGGAGCTGTTTTTT. It encodes CASSMSPRPGELFF.

The rearrangement uses TRBV19 and TRBJ2-1; 9 nucleotides agree with TRBD2. CDR3 length equals 14 residues. V lost 5 bases and J lost 5; bases outside the gene matches: 4. Germline V gives CDR1 LNHDA, CDR2 SQIVND (reference sequence). This chain's CDR3 is CASSWTSENNEQFF. The CDR3 DNA follows: TGTGCCAGTAGTTGGACTAGCGAGAACAATGAGCAGTTCTTC.

The J gene is TRBJ1-2, the V gene TRBV28, with TRBD1 matching 7 bases. V shed 5 bases and J 7 bases; nucleotides not matched to a gene: 7. Germline-derived CDR1 and CDR2 are MDHEN and SYDVKM. The CDR3 sequence is 13 residues long. The CDR3 loop is CASSARGFGGYTF. The DNA of the CDR3 is TGTGCCAGCAGTGCCAGGGGGTTTGGTGGCTACACCTTC.

V is TRBV28 and J is TRBJ1-1; possible D gene TRBD1, 6 bases. The germline CDR1 and CDR2 sequences are MDHEN and SYDVKM. V was cut by 2 bases and J by 0 bases, with 13 bases left in between. The CDR3 has 16 residues. The CDR3 is CASSLMAGALNTEAFF. The CDR3 region has the DNA TGTGCCAGCAGTTTAATGGCAGGGGCCCTGAACACTGAAGCTTTCTTT.

This clone was seen only a few times. V usage is TRBV27 and J usage is TRBJ1-4; D might be TRBD1 (5 bases). CDR3 length: 14 amino acids. V lost 1 base and J lost 7, with 10 bases in between. Per the germline V gene, CDR1 is MNHEY and CDR2 is SMNVEV (reference sequence). This chain's CDR3 is CASSLWGSGEKLFF. CDR3 in DNA: TGTGCCAGCAGTTTATGGGGGTCTGGTGAAAAACTGTTTTTT.

J is TRBJ2-1 and V is TRBV30; D perhaps matches TRBD2 (8 bases). CDR1 is GTSNPN, CDR2 SVGIG, per germline (reference sequence). The CDR3 totals 14 residues. V was pared by 5 bases and J by 4 bases, with 15 bases between. The CDR3 protein is CAWRREGAYNEQFF. CDR3 coding DNA: TGTGCCTGGCGCCGGGAGGGGGCTTACAATGAGCAGTTCTTC.

This rearrangement joins TRBV28 to TRBJ2-7, with D possibly matching TRBD1 (6 bases). Germline CDR1 reads MDHEN; CDR2 reads SYDVKM. The CDR3 is 13 residues long. Trimming pared 8 bases from V and 3 bases from J, leaving 14 bases between. Here the CDR3 DNA reads TGTGCCAGCGAAACAGGGATTAACTACGAGCAGTACTTC. This sequence encodes CASETGINYEQYF.

The J gene is TRBJ1-3, the V gene TRBV5-4, with D possibly being TRBD1 (5 bases). Germline V gene data show CDR1 as SGHNT and CDR2 as YYREEE (reference sequence). The V end lost 9 bases, the J end lost 2 bases, and 15 bases lay between the germline ends. CDR3 size: 14 residues. Here the CDR3 DNA reads TGTGCCACCAAGGTTGAACAGGCTGGAAACACCATATATTTT. As protein: CATKVEQAGNTIYF.

This chain links TRBV19 with TRBJ1-1; TRBD1 is a possible D gene (5 bases). V was pared by 9 bases and J by 4 bases, with 15 bases between. Germline loops: CDR1 LNHDA, CDR2 SQIVND (reference sequence). The CDR3 runs to 13 residues. In DNA form, the CDR3 reads TGTGCCAGCAGGGTAGGTCGGTCCACTGAAGCTTTCTTT. This codes for CASRVGRSTEAFF.

This chain connects TRBV15 to TRBJ2-7, with D uncertain. With 5 bases removed from V and 3 bases from J, the gap between germline ends came to 20 bases. This CDR3 has 16 amino acids. The germline CDR1 and CDR2 sequences are LNHNV and YYDKDF (reference sequence). CDR3 bases: TGTGCCACCAGCCGTCCGCCGAGCGAACCTAGCTACGAGCAGTACTTC. It yields the protein CATSRPPSEPSYEQYF.

The rearrangement links TRBV4-3 to TRBJ2-7; maybe TRBD2 (6 bases). The CDR3 is 14 residues long. Trimming took off 1 base at V and 1 base at J, with 8 bases between the two ends. CDR1 is LGHNA and CDR2 is YSLEER in the germline V gene. The DNA for the CDR3 is TGCGCCAGCAGCCAAGTGGAGGGGTCCTACGAGCAGTACTTC. It specifies CASSQVEGSYEQYF.

The V call is TRBV28, the J call TRBJ2-7, with D perhaps matching TRBD1 (6 bases). V gave up 2 bases and J gave up 5 bases, with 22 bases separating them. Germline V gene lookup returns CDR1 MDHEN and CDR2 SYDVKM. This CDR3 region has 17 residues. This CDR3 is CASSLNDADSGGHEQYF. CDR3 bases: TGTGCCAGCAGTTTAAATGACGCGGACAGTGGGGGCCACGAGCAGTACTTC.

The chain combines TRBV7-2 with TRBJ2-1; tentatively, D is TRBD1 or TRBD2 (7 bases each). Germline assignment: CDR1 SGHTA and CDR2 FQGNSA. V was pared by 6 bases and J by 0 bases, with 15 bases between. This CDR3 region has 16 residues. DNA for the CDR3: TGTGCCAGCAGATCCACAGGGGAGGGCTCCTACAATGAGCAGTTCTTC. This gives the protein CASRSTGEGSYNEQFF. Together with reference TRBV7-2 and TRBJ2-1, the CDR3 gives the full variable domain: GAGVSQSPSNKVTEKGKDVELRCDPISGHTALYWYRQSLGQGLEFLIYFQGNSAPDKSGLPSDRFSAERTGGSVSTLTIQRTQQEDSAVYLCASRSTGEGSYNEQFFGPGTRLTVL.

The rearrangement links TRBV27 to TRBJ2-7, with 12 bases identical to TRBD2. The ends lost 8 bases at V and 3 bases at J; junction bases unmatched: 8. Germline V gene data show CDR1 as MNHEY and CDR2 as SMNVEV (reference sequence). The CDR3 contains 15 residues. DNA for the CDR3: TGTGCCAGCGGACGACTAGCGGGAGAAATCTACGAGCAGTACTTC. Its protein product is CASGRLAGEIYEQYF.

The genes are TRBV19 and TRBJ2-4; 11 bases line up with TRBD2. From germline, CDR1 is LNHDA and CDR2 SQIVND (reference sequence). The length of the CDR3 is 13 residues. J gave up 9 bases and V 5 bases, and 3 bases lay outside the gene matches. The CDR3 nucleotides read TGTGCCAGTAGTTCTAGCGGGAGGAGCATTCAGTACTTC. This sequence encodes CASSSSGRSIQYF.

This clone appeared once. The chain has TRBV6-5 and TRBJ1-4; D uncertain. CDR3 length: 15 amino acids. CDR1 MNHEY and CDR2 SVGAGI come from the germline V gene. V was shortened by 6 bases and J by 5 bases, with 16 bases between the two germline ends. CDR3 residues: CASSSRDPGNEKLFF. For the CDR3, the DNA is TGTGCCAGCAGCTCCCGGGATCCCGGGAATGAAAAACTGTTTTTT.

This chain joins TRBV21-1 and TRBJ2-1; TRBD2 reflects the table's D call only, with no check against the DNA. TRBV21-1 is a pseudogene segment. CDR3 length: 18 residues. CDR3 residues: CASSKYGTSEKRSNEQFF. The CDR3 bases are TGTGCCAGCAGCAAATACGGGACTAGCGAGAAAAGGAGTAATGAGCAGTTCTTC.

The V gene is TRBV27, the J gene TRBJ2-7; no reliable D call. Trimming stripped 6 bases from V and 6 bases from J, with 15 bases between. The CDR3 extends over 13 amino acids. CDR1 MNHEY and CDR2 SMNVEV come from the germline V gene (reference sequence). CDR3 region: CASSPTASGEQYF. The CDR3 DNA follows: TGTGCCAGCAGCCCTACTGCGTCGGGCGAGCAGTACTTC.

The chain employs TRBV29-1 and TRBJ2-7; D perhaps matches TRBD2 (7 bases). V was pared by 4 bases and J by 0 bases, with 13 bases between. CDR3 length: 14 residues. Germline V gene lookup returns CDR1 SQVTM and CDR2 ANQGSEA. CDR3 coding DNA: TGCAGCGTTGCTGGACAGCGGGACTCCTACGAGCAGTACTTC. It codes for CSVAGQRDSYEQYF.